This T cell receptor (beta chain) comes out of a study of T cell responses to AZD1222 COVID-19 vaccine. About this clone: The antigen is undetermined.

General study results and limits: Just 5 to 7 people given AZD1222 tested seropositive at baseline. Spike-specific TCR breadth and depth went up after people got two AZD1222 doses. Spike was spanned by vaccine-associated CD4 TCRs, which were dominant at 160-218 and 743-854. Most donors were white British and more were female, and clonal diversity was possibly underestimated.

The germline gives CDR1 MGHRA, CDR2 YSYEKL. V lost 4 bases, J lost 2 bases, and 6 bases stayed unmatched. This CDR3 region has 15 residues. Clones were sequenced by immunoSEQ multiplex PCR, and TCRdb holds only the in-frame ones, with some missing. This table has some 120,000 clones, about 90% appearing once. This rearrangement joins TRBV4-1 to TRBJ2-7, with 9 positions matching TRBD2. The receptor was isolated from an adult in good health. Sequencing was performed on peripheral blood, taken on day 0 of AZD1222 vaccination. CDR3 DNA sequence: TGCGCCAGCAGCCCGACTAGCGGACTGCCCTACGAGCAGTACTTC. Residues: CASSPTSGLPYEQYF.